This T cell receptor (beta chain) was captured in a study of blood T cell repertoires in COVID-19. Original data processing: Reference gene primer amplification gave estimated nucleated cell counts. Using immunoSEQ multiplex PCR, the repertoire was profiled, and TCRdb retains in-frame clones only, with some absent. For V, J and clone size, that table is used; D and trimming come from the DNA. The sample has approximately 120,000 clones, around 81% seen once. This CDR3 spans 17 amino acids. Deletions cut 0 bases from V and 1 base from J, with 15 bases between. CDR1 is SGHRS, CDR2 YFSETQ, per germline. The sample taken for sequencing was peripheral blood. The rearrangement uses TRBV5-1 and TRBJ2-3, with D tentatively TRBD2 (5 bases). This sequence was found in a human donor in a cohort sampled during active COVID-19. This CDR3 reads CASSLAGVAPGTDTQYF. CDR3 coding DNA: TGCGCCAGCAGCTTGGCCGGGGTAGCCCCCGGCACAGATACGCAGTATTTT.